These 8 T cell receptor beta chains came from one sample sequenced in a study of blood T cell repertoires in COVID-19. Using immunoSEQ multiplex PCR, the repertoire was profiled, and TCRdb retains in-frame clones only, with some absent. The sample lists roughly 250,000 clones, about 88% seen once, with 2.1% in the top ten. The sequenced sample was peripheral blood. The receptors come from a woman between 40 and 55 years old who had recovered from COVID-19.

This rearrangement joins TRBV30 to TRBJ2-7; 12 positions agree with TRBD1. Germline loops: CDR1 GTSNPN, CDR2 SVGIG (reference sequence). The V and J ends lost 4 bases and 7 bases, in that order; junction bases with no gene match: 8. The CDR3 runs 14 residues. This CDR3 is CAWIRGTGGKEQYF. CDR3 in DNA: TGTGCCTGGATCCGGGGGACAGGGGGCAAAGAGCAGTACTTC.

The gene calls are TRBV7-2 and TRBJ2-3; no definite D call. Germline loops: CDR1 SGHTA, CDR2 FQGNSA. CDR3 length: 14 residues. V was pared by 6 bases and J by 2 bases, with 12 bases between. Here the CDR3 reads CASRGRQYTDTQYF. The CDR3 bases are TGTGCCAGCAGGGGCAGACAATACACAGATACGCAGTATTTT. The variable domain in full, with the rest retrieved from reference TRBV7-2 and TRBJ2-3, is GAGVSQSPSNKVTEKGKDVELRCDPISGHTALYWYRQSLGQGLEFLIYFQGNSAPDKSGLPSDRFSAERTGGSVSTLTIQRTQQEDSAVYLCASRGRQYTDTQYFGPGTRLTVL.

V gene TRBV19 combines with J gene TRBJ1-5; 12 bases line up with TRBD1. Trimming at V came to 6 bases and at J to 6 bases, leaving 6 bases not matched to a gene. The CDR3 covers 15 residues. Germline V gene sequence: CDR1 LNHDA, CDR2 SQIVND (reference sequence). The CDR3 DNA reads TGTGCCAGTAGATCGGGACAGGGGGCTACTCAGCCCCAGCATTTT. Translating gives CASRSGQGATQPQHF.

The CDR3 coding sequence is TGCAGTGCTAGCACCCTACTCCAGTACTTC. Its translation: CSASTLLQYF. The chain has TRBV20-1 and TRBJ2-5, with no clear D. CDR1 is DFQATT, CDR2 SNEGSKA, per germline (reference sequence). The CDR3 runs 10 residues. Trimming left V 3 bases short and J 10 bases short, with 9 bases between.

This sequence joins TRBV6-2 or TRBV6-3 and TRBJ1-2; TRBD1 matches at 8 bases. Losses at the gene ends were 6 bases for V and 5 bases for J; bases not matched to a gene: 8. Germline V gene data show CDR1 as MNHEY and CDR2 as SVGEGT. CDR3 length equals 14 residues. The CDR3 nucleotides are TGTGCCAGCAGCCCGACAGGGGTGTCTTATGGCTACACCTTC. It encodes CASSPTGVSYGYTF.

CDR3 coding DNA: TGTGCCAGCAGTGAAGGGACAGGGGGCTACGATACGCAGTATTTT. Its protein is CASSEGTGGYDTQYF. The chain employs TRBV2 and TRBJ2-3; 11 bases align to TRBD1. Trimming at V came to 1 base and at J to 6 bases, leaving 3 bases not matched to a gene. CDR3 length: 15 amino acids. Per germline, CDR1 SNHLY and CDR2 FYNNEI.

This clone showed up just a few times. The V gene is TRBV7-9, the J gene TRBJ1-2; 9 bases line up with TRBD1. The V segment lost 4 bases and the J segment 4 bases; nucleotides outside the gene matches: 10. Per the germline V gene, CDR1 is SEHNR and CDR2 is FQNEAQ (reference sequence). The CDR3 spans 16 residues. In nucleotides, the CDR3 is TGTGCCAGCAGCTCGGGACAGGGAGCAAGTTTCTATGGCTACACCTTC. Residues: CASSSGQGASFYGYTF.

V is TRBV6-2 or TRBV6-3 and J is TRBJ1-3; D is unresolved. The V end was cut by 4 bases, the J end by 4 bases, with 17 bases between. The CDR3 contains 16 residues. Germline loops: CDR1 MNHEY, CDR2 SVGEGT. CDR3 sequence (DNA): TGTGCCAGCAGTTCAGTAGCCTTTTCGGAAGGAAACACCATATATTTT. Its protein is CASSSVAFSEGNTIYF.